The text below deals with one T cell receptor (beta chain). Antigen specificity is unknown. This CDR3 has 15 residues. The germline gives CDR1 SGHAT, CDR2 FQNNGV. V was clipped by 1 base and J by 2 bases, with 12 bases between them. This entry belongs to a study of T cell responses to AZD1222 COVID-19 vaccine. Findings and caveats of the study: It was only six AZD1222 recipients who were seropositive at baseline. CD4 TCRs covered the whole spike, strongest at regions 160-218 and 743-854. Spike-specific TCR breadth and depth went up after people got two AZD1222 doses. The donor group comprised mostly white British people and more females; the analysis possibly underestimated clonal diversity.

Measured with immunoSEQ multiplex PCR; TCRdb has only the in-frame clones, and not every one. Here the sample spans some 140,000 clones, about 90% being singletons. Sequenced material: peripheral blood, taken on day 0 of MenACWY control vaccination. The chain is built from TRBV11-2 and TRBJ2-7, with D unresolved. This clonotype was sampled from an adult in good health. The CDR3 reads CASSLVRLPPYEQYF. The CDR3 DNA follows: TGTGCCAGCAGCTTAGTACGGCTGCCCCCCTACGAGCAGTACTTC.